Shown below are 5 T cell receptor beta chains from a single sample sequenced in a study of T cell responses to AZD1222 COVID-19 vaccine. Clones were sequenced by immunoSEQ multiplex PCR, and TCRdb holds only the in-frame ones, with some missing. The repertoire includes approximately 120,000 clones, about nine tenths of them detected once, and 4.5% to 6.5% sits in the top ten. Sequencing was performed on peripheral blood, taken on day 0 of AZD1222 vaccination. All receptors come from an adult in good health.

The J gene is TRBJ2-4, the V gene TRBV28; perhaps TRBD1 as D (6 bases). V lost 5 bases, J lost 7 bases, and 18 bases lay in between. The germline V gene has CDR1 MDHEN and CDR2 SYDVKM. The CDR3 has 15 amino acids. The CDR3 DNA reads TGTGCCAGCAGTCCCCTGACAGGCCCAGTGAACATTCAGTACTTC. This encodes CASSPLTGPVNIQYF. Full variable domain (missing parts from reference TRBV28 and TRBJ2-4): DVKVTQSSRYLVKRTGEKVFLECVQDMDHENMFWYRQDPGLGLRLIYFSYDVKMKEKGDIPEGYSVSREKKERFSLILESASTNQTSMYLCASSPLTGPVNIQYFGAGTRLSVL.

The gene calls are TRBV19 and TRBJ2-2; a weak D match, TRBD2 (7 bases). CDR3 size: 15 residues. Germline assignment: CDR1 LNHDA and CDR2 SQIVND (reference sequence). Trimming pared 7 bases from V and 4 bases from J, leaving 16 bases between. This CDR3 is CASTRGAWSTGELFF. CDR3 DNA: TGTGCCAGTACTCGGGGGGCATGGAGCACCGGGGAGCTGTTTTTT. The complete variable domain, with remaining parts taken from reference TRBV19 and TRBJ2-2, reads DGGITQSPKYLFRKEGQNVTLSCEQNLNHDAMYWYRQDPGQGLRLIYYSQIVNDFQKGDIAEGYSVSREKKESFPLTVTSAQKNPTAFYLCASTRGAWSTGELFFGEGSRLTVL.

J is TRBJ2-7 and V is TRBV3-1 (or the pseudogene TRBV3-2); TRBD2 matches at 8 bases. The germline gives CDR1 LGHDT, CDR2 YNNKEL (reference sequence). There are 15 residues in the CDR3. V shed 0 bases and J 7 bases; nucleotides not matched to a gene: 8. Here the CDR3 DNA reads TGTGCCAGCAGCCAAGATCCGAGCGGGGGTGGTGAGCAGTACTTC. Translating gives CASSQDPSGGGEQYF.

This chain uses TRBV7-2 with TRBJ2-5; the match to TRBD2 covers 10 bases. Germline V gene sequence: CDR1 SGHTA, CDR2 FQGNSA. CDR3 length: 16 amino acids. Unmatched junction bases numbered 6, after V lost 1 base and J lost 4 bases. CDR3 in DNA: TGTGCCAGCAGCTTAGTTTCGCTAGCGGGGGCAGAGACCCAGTACTTC. Protein sequence: CASSLVSLAGAETQYF.

The V call is TRBV20-1, the J call TRBJ2-7; the D gene is possibly TRBD1 (5 bases). The CDR3 length is 11 residues. Germline V gene sequence: CDR1 DFQATT, CDR2 SNEGSKA (reference sequence). Trimming removed 7 bases at V and 3 bases at J, with 10 bases between. CDR3: CSGGKLYEQYF. Written as DNA, the CDR3 is TGCAGTGGGGGCAAGCTCTACGAGCAGTACTTC.